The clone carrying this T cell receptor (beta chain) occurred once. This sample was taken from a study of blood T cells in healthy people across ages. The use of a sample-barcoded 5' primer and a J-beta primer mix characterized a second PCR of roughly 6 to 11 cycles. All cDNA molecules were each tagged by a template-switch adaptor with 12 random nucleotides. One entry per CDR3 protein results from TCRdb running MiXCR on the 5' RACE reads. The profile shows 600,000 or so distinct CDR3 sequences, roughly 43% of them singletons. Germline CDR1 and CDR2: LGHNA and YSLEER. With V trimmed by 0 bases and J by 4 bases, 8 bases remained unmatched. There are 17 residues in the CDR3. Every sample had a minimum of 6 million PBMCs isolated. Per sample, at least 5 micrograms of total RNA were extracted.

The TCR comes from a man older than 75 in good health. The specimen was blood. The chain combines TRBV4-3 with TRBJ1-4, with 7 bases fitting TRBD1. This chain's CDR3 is CASSQEIHRGGNEKLFF. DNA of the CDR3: TGCGCCAGCAGCCAAGAGATCCACAGGGGCGGTAATGAAAAACTGTTTTTT.